This TCR beta chain appears in the sequencing data of a study of blood T cell repertoires in COVID-19. V was cut by 6 bases and J by 1 base, with 9 bases left in between. The CDR3 is 14 amino acids. Germline-derived CDR1 and CDR2 are ENHRY and SYGVKD. In this sample, this clone turned up many times. Authors' analysis steps: Cell counts per sample came from amplifying reference gene primers. The protocol was immunoSEQ multiplex PCR, while the TCRdb copy is restricted to in-frame clones and leaves out a portion. V and J calls and clone size are copied from that table; D and trimming were computed from the DNA. The sample yields 240,000 or so clones, over 80% seen once.

The J gene is TRBJ2-2, the V gene TRBV10-3; perhaps TRBD1 as D (6 bases). Sequencing used peripheral blood. The receptor was derived from a man aged 25-45 years who had recovered from COVID-19. The CDR3 sequence is CAIRTGRNTGELFF. In nucleotides, the CDR3 is TGTGCCATCAGGACAGGACGGAACACCGGGGAGCTGTTTTTT.